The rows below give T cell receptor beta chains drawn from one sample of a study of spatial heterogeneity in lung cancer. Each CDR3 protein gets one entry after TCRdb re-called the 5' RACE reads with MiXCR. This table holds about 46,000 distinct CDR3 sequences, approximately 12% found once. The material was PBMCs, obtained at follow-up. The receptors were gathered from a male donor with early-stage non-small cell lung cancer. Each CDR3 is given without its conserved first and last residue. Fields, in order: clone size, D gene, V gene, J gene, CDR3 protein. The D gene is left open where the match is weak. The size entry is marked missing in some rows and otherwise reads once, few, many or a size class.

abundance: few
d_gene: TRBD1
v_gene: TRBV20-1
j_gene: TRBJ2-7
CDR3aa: SAIGQVSSYEQY

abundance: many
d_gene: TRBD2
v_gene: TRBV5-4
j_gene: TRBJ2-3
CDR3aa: ASSLAGLAGLSQY

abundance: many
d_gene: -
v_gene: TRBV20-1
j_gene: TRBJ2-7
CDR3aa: SVPGPGHQIYEQY

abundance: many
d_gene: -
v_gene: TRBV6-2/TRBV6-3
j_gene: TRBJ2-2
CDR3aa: ATDSSPNTGELF

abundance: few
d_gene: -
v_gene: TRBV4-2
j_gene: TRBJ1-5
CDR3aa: ASSPTQVSNQPQH

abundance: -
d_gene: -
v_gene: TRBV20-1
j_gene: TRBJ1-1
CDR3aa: SARGYIAPEAF

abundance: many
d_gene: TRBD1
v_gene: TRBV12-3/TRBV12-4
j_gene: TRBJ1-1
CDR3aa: ASTPGGHNEAF

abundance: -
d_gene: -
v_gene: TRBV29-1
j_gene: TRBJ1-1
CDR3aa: SVEVTGNTEAF

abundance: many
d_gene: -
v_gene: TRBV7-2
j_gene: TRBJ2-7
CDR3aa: ASSLVVTRQY

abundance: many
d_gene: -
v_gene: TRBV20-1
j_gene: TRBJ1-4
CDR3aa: SAKTGGDEKLF

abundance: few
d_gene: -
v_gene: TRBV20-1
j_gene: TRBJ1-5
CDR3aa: SARDLIGAGSNQPQH

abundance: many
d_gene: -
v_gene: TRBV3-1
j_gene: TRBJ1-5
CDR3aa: ASSQVHSNQPQH

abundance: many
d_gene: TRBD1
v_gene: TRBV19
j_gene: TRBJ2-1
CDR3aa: ASSRQGADNNEQF

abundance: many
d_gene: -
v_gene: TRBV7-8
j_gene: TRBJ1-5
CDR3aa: ASSPRPVYSNQPQH

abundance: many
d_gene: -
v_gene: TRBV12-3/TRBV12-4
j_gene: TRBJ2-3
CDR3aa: ASSLKNSGQY

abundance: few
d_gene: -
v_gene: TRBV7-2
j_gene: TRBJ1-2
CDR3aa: ASSFGAYGYT

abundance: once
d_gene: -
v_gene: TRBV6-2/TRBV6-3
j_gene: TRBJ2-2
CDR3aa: ASSYNRDSGELF

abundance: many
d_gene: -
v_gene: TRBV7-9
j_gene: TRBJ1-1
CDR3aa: ASSSQGGTEAF

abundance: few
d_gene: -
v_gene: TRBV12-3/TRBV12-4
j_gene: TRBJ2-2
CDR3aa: VSLLGSGNTGELF

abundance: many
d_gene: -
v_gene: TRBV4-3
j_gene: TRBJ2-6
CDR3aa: ASSQDLERGSGANVLT

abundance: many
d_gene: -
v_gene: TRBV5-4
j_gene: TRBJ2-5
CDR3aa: ASSNYGGETQY

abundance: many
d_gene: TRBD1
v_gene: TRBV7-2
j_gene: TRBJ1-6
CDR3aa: ASSARDRVGNSPLH

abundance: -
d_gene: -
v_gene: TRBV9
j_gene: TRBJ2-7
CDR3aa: ASSGSDRYEQY

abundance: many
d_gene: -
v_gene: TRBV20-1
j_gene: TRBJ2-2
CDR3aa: SARGLALIGTGELF

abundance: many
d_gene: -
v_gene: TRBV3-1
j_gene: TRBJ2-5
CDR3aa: ASRGFSATQETQY

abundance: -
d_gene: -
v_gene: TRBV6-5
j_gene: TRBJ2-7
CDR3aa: ASSYKLGTFYEQY

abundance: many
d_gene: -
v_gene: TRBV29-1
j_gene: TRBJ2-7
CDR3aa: SAEGGESHEQY

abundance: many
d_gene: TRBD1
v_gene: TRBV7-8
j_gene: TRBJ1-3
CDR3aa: ASSIYRGRSGNTIY

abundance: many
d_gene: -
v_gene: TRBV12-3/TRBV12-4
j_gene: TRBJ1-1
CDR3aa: ASSSGIGRRTEAF

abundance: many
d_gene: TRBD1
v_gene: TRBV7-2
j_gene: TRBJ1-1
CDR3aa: ASSLWTGGAGTEAF

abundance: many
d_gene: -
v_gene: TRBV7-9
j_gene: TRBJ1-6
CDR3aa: ASSPVGDNSPLH

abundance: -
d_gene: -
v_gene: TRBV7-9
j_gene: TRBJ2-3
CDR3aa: ASSFTRDTDTQY

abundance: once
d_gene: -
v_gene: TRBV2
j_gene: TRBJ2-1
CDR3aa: ASTPSYNEQF

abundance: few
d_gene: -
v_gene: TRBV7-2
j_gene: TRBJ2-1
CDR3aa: ASSLTPNNEQF

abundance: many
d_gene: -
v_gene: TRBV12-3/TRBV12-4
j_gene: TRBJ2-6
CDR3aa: ASRTNRASGANVLT

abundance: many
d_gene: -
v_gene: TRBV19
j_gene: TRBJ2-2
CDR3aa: ASIKTTNTGELF

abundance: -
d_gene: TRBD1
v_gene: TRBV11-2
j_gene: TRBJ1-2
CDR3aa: ASSKMSPGGYGYT

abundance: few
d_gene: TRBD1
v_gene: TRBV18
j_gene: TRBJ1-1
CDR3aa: ASSPKVYHRDRAENTEAF

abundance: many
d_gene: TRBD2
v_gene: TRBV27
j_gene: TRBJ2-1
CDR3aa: APKGGLYNEQF

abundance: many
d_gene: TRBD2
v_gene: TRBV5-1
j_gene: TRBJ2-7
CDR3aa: ASSLGPAGGPLDEQY

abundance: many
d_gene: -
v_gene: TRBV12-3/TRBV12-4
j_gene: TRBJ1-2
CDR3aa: ASSLGYRYT

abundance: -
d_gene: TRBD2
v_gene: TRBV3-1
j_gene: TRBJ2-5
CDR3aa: PSSFAGGLETQY

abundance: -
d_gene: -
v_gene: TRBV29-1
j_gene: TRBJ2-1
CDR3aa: SVELGAWNEQF

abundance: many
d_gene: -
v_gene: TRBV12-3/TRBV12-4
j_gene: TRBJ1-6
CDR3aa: ASTLSGGHGSPLH

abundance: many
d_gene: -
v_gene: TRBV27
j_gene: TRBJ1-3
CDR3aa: ASRPGGHSGNTIY